The clone carrying this TCR beta chain is categorized as medium-sized. The antigen is not known. These data are taken from a study of tumor-infiltrating lymphocytes in localized non-small cell lung cancer. Looking at the study overall: Several tumor histologies, both smoking statuses, and some post-neoadjuvant chemotherapy samples were included. Each patient gave resected tumor and non-adjacent uninvolved lung tissue. Findings and caveats of the study: TCRbeta sequencing showed higher T cell infiltration in tumors than uninvolved lung. Only some patients had TCR sequencing, depending on available tissue.

Trimming took off 4 bases at V and 1 base at J, with 4 bases between the two ends. The CDR3 has 12 residues. CDR1 and CDR2 from the germline V gene are LNHDA and SQIVND (reference sequence). Produced via immunoSEQ multiplex PCR; TCRdb's table is partial and in-frame only. The table shows some 13,000 clones, with about 74% occurring only once. Source material: uninvolved lung tissue not adjacent to the tumor. The chain carries TRBV19 and TRBJ1-1; D is unclear. This receptor was identified in a human donor with non-small cell lung cancer. CDR3 amino acids: CASSKSNTEAFF. Written as DNA, the CDR3 is TGTGCCAGTAGTAAATCGAACACTGAAGCTTTCTTT.